These T cell receptor beta chains were read from a single sample in a study of CD8+CD57+ T cells in acquired aplastic anemia. MiXCR, applied by TCRdb to the reads, yields one record per CDR3 protein. This table holds roughly 130,000 distinct CDR3 sequences, more than 40% found once. The specimen was sorted CD4+, CD8+, or CD8+CD57+ T cells (not recorded which) from PBMCs. Receptors were obtained from a human donor in good health, serving as a control. The CDR3 runs from the conserved cysteine through the conserved F or W. D genes are given only for firm matches. Where a row states a size, it is once, few, many or the class of an expanded clone; other rows omit it.

j_call clone_size v_call d_call cdr3_aa cdr3_nt
TRBJ1-6 many TRBV11-3 TRBD1 CASSLGGTGVHF TGTGCCAGCAGCTTAGGGGGGACAGGGGTCCACTTT
TRBJ2-3 many TRBV19 - CASSTGPDTQYF TGTGCCAGTAGTACGGGCCCGGATACGCAGTATTTT
TRBJ1-6 few TRBV19 - CASREGNSPLHF TGTGCCAGTAGGGAGGGTAACTCACCCCTCCACTTT
TRBJ2-5 once TRBV5-1 TRBD2 CASSLVASGRTQYF TGCGCCAGCAGCTTGGTGGCTAGCGGGAGGACCCAGTACTTC
TRBJ2-5 many TRBV20-1 - CSARVGTFGTQYF TGCAGTGCTAGAGTGGGGACTTTTGGGACCCAGTACTTC
TRBJ1-1 - TRBV7-6 TRBD1 CASSLARTGGSTEAFF TGTGCCAGCAGCTTAGCAAGGACAGGGGGAAGCACTGAAGCTTTCTTT
TRBJ1-2 many TRBV6-2/TRBV6-3 TRBD1 CASSRTGNGYTF TGTGCCAGCAGTCGGACAGGGAATGGCTACACCTTC
TRBJ1-2 - TRBV10-3 - CAISGQNYGYTF TGTGCCATCAGTGGGCAGAACTATGGCTACACCTTC
TRBJ1-6 medium-sized TRBV20-1 - CSARDSSGSPLHF TGCAGTGCTAGGGACAGTTCGGGTTCACCCCTCCACTTT
TRBJ2-7 - TRBV7-2 TRBD1 CASSLTGRHEQYF TGTGCCAGCAGCCTGACAGGGCGGCACGAGCAGTACTTC
TRBJ1-2 few TRBV18 TRBD1 CASSQGTGRDAYTF TGTGCCAGCTCACAGGGGACAGGGAGGGATGCCTACACCTTC
TRBJ1-4 few TRBV7-9 TRBD1 CASSRDRGEKLFF TGTGCCAGCAGCCGGGACAGGGGGGAAAAACTGTTTTTT
TRBJ1-1 many TRBV5-1 TRBD1 CASSSTGTGVTEAFF TGCGCCAGCAGTTCAACCGGGACAGGGGTCACTGAAGCTTTCTTT
TRBJ2-2 many TRBV4-3 - CASSQEATNTGELFF TGCGCCAGCAGCCAAGAGGCGACAAACACCGGGGAGCTGTTTTTT
TRBJ1-4 - TRBV12-3/TRBV12-4 - CASSLEILQGEKLFF TGTGCCAGCAGTTTGGAAATCCTACAGGGCGAAAAACTGTTTTTT
TRBJ1-4 - TRBV20-1 - CSARTVRYNEKLFF TGCAGTGCTAGAACAGTTCGTTATAATGAAAAACTGTTTTTT
TRBJ1-1 many TRBV2 TRBD1 CASGRRPGQHDPNTEAFF TGTGCCAGCGGGAGAAGGCCGGGACAGCACGACCCGAACACTGAAGCTTTCTTT
TRBJ1-2 - TRBV6-1 TRBD1 CASTPDGGGAGYGYTF TGTGCCAGCACTCCCGACGGAGGGGGCGCGGGCTATGGCTACACCTTC
TRBJ2-7 few TRBV25-1 TRBD1 CASSPNDGQGVDSYEQYF TGTGCCAGTAGTCCCAACGACGGACAGGGGGTGGACTCCTACGAGCAGTACTTC
TRBJ1-5 many TRBV7-9 - CASSLDHQPQHF TGTGCCAGCAGCCTAGACCATCAGCCCCAGCATTTT
TRBJ1-6 - TRBV6-1 TRBD1 CASSRDRGKSPLHF TGTGCCAGCAGCCGGGACAGGGGAAAATCACCCCTCCACTTT
TRBJ2-7 once TRBV7-2 - CASSLGRYF TGTGCCAGCAGCTTAGGGCGGTACTTC
TRBJ1-2 many TRBV5-1 - CASSFSPFQGSYGYTF TGCGCCAGCAGCTTCAGCCCTTTCCAGGGGAGCTATGGCTACACCTTC
TRBJ1-3 - TRBV4-2 TRBD1 CASSQRQGDGNTIYF TGTGCCAGCAGCCAGAGACAGGGGGACGGAAACACCATATATTTT
TRBJ2-1 medium-sized TRBV10-3 - CAISEGRREQFF TGTGCCATCAGCGAGGGTCGCAGGGAGCAGTTCTTC
TRBJ1-1 - TRBV7-8 TRBD1 CASSVGSGQPGRRTEAFF TGTGCCAGCAGCGTTGGATCGGGACAGCCAGGGCGTCGGACTGAAGCTTTCTTT
TRBJ2-7 - TRBV9 - CASSSWVTGAVYEQYF TGTGCCAGCAGCAGCTGGGTTACCGGGGCAGTGTACGAGCAGTACTTC
TRBJ2-5 few TRBV3-1 - CASSQDGTGRRGETQYF TGTGCCAGCAGCCAAGATGGGACTGGAAGGCGCGGAGAGACCCAGTACTTC
TRBJ2-1 once TRBV15 TRBD2 CATSRGTSGGGFF TGTGCCACCAGCAGAGGGACTAGCGGGGGGGGGTTCTTC
TRBJ1-1 - TRBV15 - CATSRGIDRTF TGTGCCACCAGCAGAGGAATTGACAGGACCTTT
TRBJ1-1 few TRBV29-1 TRBD1 CSVEDRGITEAFF TGCAGCGTTGAAGACAGGGGGATCACTGAAGCTTTCTTT
TRBJ2-4 many TRBV19 TRBD1 CASSITGGLAKNIQYF TGTGCCAGTAGTATAACAGGGGGCCTAGCCAAAAACATTCAGTACTTC
TRBJ2-5 - TRBV29-1 TRBD2 CSVEDLGGAIETQYF TGCAGCGTTGAAGATCTGGGAGGGGCAATAGAGACCCAGTACTTC
TRBJ1-2 - TRBV19 TRBD1 CASSITTGGGYTF TGTGCCAGTAGTATAACGACAGGGGGGGGCTACACCTTC
TRBJ2-7 - TRBV12-3/TRBV12-4 - CASSLFLYEQYF TGTGCCAGCAGTTTATTTCTCTACGAGCAGTACTTC
TRBJ1-5 many TRBV19 TRBD1 CASSMTGGERNQPQHF TGTGCCAGTAGTATGACAGGGGGCGAGAGGAATCAGCCCCAGCATTTT
TRBJ2-2 many TRBV10-3 - CAISEGQDYTGELFF TGTGCCATCAGTGAGGGGCAGGATTACACCGGGGAGCTGTTTTTT
TRBJ1-5 many TRBV19 - CASSREGASNQPQHF TGTGCCAGTAGCAGAGAAGGGGCGAGCAATCAGCCCCAGCATTTT
TRBJ2-3 - TRBV30 - CAWITGRKLSGTQYF TGTGCCTGGATAACAGGGAGAAAATTGAGCGGTACGCAGTATTTT
TRBJ1-3 - TRBV10-1 - CASSENTIYF TGCGCCAGCAGTGAGAACACCATATATTTT
TRBJ1-4 - TRBV20-1 TRBD1 CSARGATGLGEKLFF TGCAGTGCTAGGGGGGCGACAGGGTTGGGGGAAAAACTGTTTTTT
TRBJ2-7 many TRBV3-1 - CASSQDHREITYEQYF TGTGCCAGCAGCCAAGATCACAGGGAAATAACCTACGAGCAGTACTTC
TRBJ2-5 - TRBV18 - CASSPRQIQETQYF TGTGCCAGCTCACCACGACAGATCCAAGAGACCCAGTACTTC
TRBJ2-7 - TRBV12-3/TRBV12-4 - CASSLRAGGTYEQYF TGTGCCAGCAGTTTACGGGCAGGGGGGACCTACGAGCAGTACTTC
TRBJ1-2 many TRBV20-1 TRBD1 CSASDRELYGYTF TGCAGTGCTAGTGACAGGGAGCTCTATGGCTACACCTTC
TRBJ2-5 many TRBV6-2/TRBV6-3 TRBD2 CASSYSGLAGETQYF TGTGCCAGCAGTTACTCCGGGCTAGCGGGGGAGACCCAGTACTTC
TRBJ1-2 - TRBV10-3 - CAISEAGFYGYTF TGTGCCATCAGTGAGGCGGGTTTCTATGGCTACACCTTC
TRBJ2-7 many TRBV20-1 TRBD1 CSAPPGTGGHEQYF TGCAGTGCTCCCCCCGGGACAGGGGGACACGAGCAGTACTTC
TRBJ1-4 - TRBV30 TRBD1 CAWSPSRDRLNEKLFF TGTGCCTGGAGTCCCTCCAGGGACAGGCTTAATGAAAAACTGTTTTTT
TRBJ2-3 many TRBV11-2 TRBD2 CASSFRGTSGGAMDTQYF TGTGCCAGCAGCTTCCGCGGGACTAGCGGGGGGGCGATGGATACGCAGTATTTT
TRBJ2-3 - TRBV20-1 - CSASTGAESTDTQYF TGCAGTGCTAGCACTGGGGCGGAGAGCACAGATACGCAGTATTTT
TRBJ2-7 many TRBV18 TRBD1 CASSPDREIYEQYF TGTGCCAGCTCACCGGACAGGGAGATCTACGAGCAGTACTTC
TRBJ1-2 - TRBV29-1 - CSVAGDGYTF TGCAGCGTTGCAGGGGATGGCTACACCTTC
TRBJ2-2 few TRBV13 TRBD2 CASSLVPRGGVSGELFF TGTGCCAGCAGCTTAGTACCCCGCGGGGGTGTGTCCGGGGAGCTGTTTTTT
TRBJ1-2 - TRBV5-1 TRBD1 CASSPRTGRYGYTF TGCGCCAGCAGCCCCCGGACAGGACGCTATGGCTACACCTTC
TRBJ1-4 - TRBV15 - CATSRDRIRSEKLFF TGTGCCACCAGCAGAGATCGGATTAGGAGTGAAAAACTGTTTTTT
TRBJ1-5 - TRBV6-1 - CASTFGRLNQPQHF TGTGCCAGCACCTTCGGTAGACTCAATCAGCCCCAGCATTTT